This is a list of T cell receptor beta chains from one sample in a study of shared clonotypes between healthy human individuals. This table comes from immunoSEQ multiplex PCR, and its TCRdb copy is limited to in-frame clones, with some not included. The table includes hundreds of thousands of clones, about 96% detected once. Sequenced material: naive CD8+ T cells sorted from blood. The source of these receptors is a woman in her twenties or thirties in good health. CDR3s include the opening cysteine and the closing phenylalanine or tryptophan.

v_call cdr3_aa
TRBV7-9 CASSLGASRSTDTQYF
TRBV19 CASSINLGGELFF
TRBV5-6 CASSLVTAYTEAFF
TRBV29-1 CSVEEGTGGAYEQYF
TRBV13 CASSLGQGFYEQYF
TRBV19 CASSPVTVYNEQFF
TRBV5-1 CASSSSDDYGYTF
TRBV5-4 CASSLFGTGVMNTEAFF
TRBV7-2 CASSSTSGRGDEQFF
TRBV7-8 CASSLGGQETQYF
TRBV5-5 CASSLDSGTGNEQFF
TRBV5-1 CASSLWTRSSYEQYF
TRBV15 CATSRDRGLNEQFF
TRBV7-9 CASSPRAGKYNEQFF
TRBV13 CASSPSVAEYNEQFF
TRBV29-1 CSVGREGSVDTQYF
TRBV7-9 CASSGLAGVYYEQYF
TRBV6-1 CASRGLDWGTEAFF
TRBV29-1 CSFRLAGGGVVDNIRTDTQYF
TRBV5-1 CASSPAGGKNEQFF
TRBV28 CASSFTEPYTEAFF
TRBV13 CASSFSGRSYEQYF
TRBV7-8 CASSLVPREGEQFF
TRBV5-6 CASSYEVSYEQYF
TRBV6-1 CASSSTGFRLQPQHF
TRBV6-5 CASSSRASDTGELFF
TRBV30 CAWSASGEAFF
TRBV4-2 CASSPHGGRLGEQYF
TRBV6-1 CASSERWSSLGSYEQYF
TRBV11-2 CASSLDGMNTGELFF
TRBV4-2 CASSHPGQGLPEAFF
TRBV13 CASSLGLTGSSYGYTF
TRBV19 CASSIVPGSYNEQFF